One TCR beta chain is described in this entry. Its antigen is unknown. This sample was included in a study of OX40 agonist ivuxolimab in advanced cancers. Study information: An anti-OX40 (CD134) antibody with agonistic activity, ivuxolimab, was administered to patients.

V was clipped by 2 bases and J by 0 bases; unmatched bases: 6. Germline assignment: CDR1 MDHEN and CDR2 SYDVKM. The CDR3 contains 17 residues. Libraries were prepared by immunoSEQ multiplex PCR; TCRdb keeps only in-frame clonotypes and omits some of them. The data contain some 60,000 clones, 87% of them singletons. Findings of the study overall: Among some nonresponders, normalized T-cell clonal expansion was also low. By week 6 at 0.1 to 3.0 mg/kg, blood CD4+ and CD8+ T cells had expanded clonally.

Specimen: CD4+ or CD8+ T cells sorted from blood, collected in a trial of the OX40 agonist ivuxolimab. This chain links TRBV28 with TRBJ2-7; 11 positions agree with TRBD2. This clonotype was sampled from an adult with an advanced solid tumor such as melanoma, head and neck, liver or kidney cancer. The CDR3 spells CASSLIVSGRDSYEQYF. CDR3 coding DNA: TGTGCCAGCAGTTTAATCGTTAGCGGGAGGGACTCCTACGAGCAGTACTTC.